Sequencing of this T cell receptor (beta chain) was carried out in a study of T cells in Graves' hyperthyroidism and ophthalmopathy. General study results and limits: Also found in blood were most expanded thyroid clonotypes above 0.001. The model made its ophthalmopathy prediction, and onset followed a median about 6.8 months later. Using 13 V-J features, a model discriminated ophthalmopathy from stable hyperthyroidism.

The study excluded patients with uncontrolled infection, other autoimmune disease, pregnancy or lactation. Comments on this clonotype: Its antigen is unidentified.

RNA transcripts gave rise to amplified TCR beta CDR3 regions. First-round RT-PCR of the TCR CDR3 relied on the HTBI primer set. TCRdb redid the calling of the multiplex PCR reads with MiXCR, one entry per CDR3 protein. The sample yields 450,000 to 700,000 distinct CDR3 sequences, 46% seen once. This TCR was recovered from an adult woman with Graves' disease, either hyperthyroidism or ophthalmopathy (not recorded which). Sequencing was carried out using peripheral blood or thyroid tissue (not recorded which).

The CDR3 sequence is CASSFTSSGSSNTGELFF. The CDR3 DNA is TGTGCCAGCAGCTTCACTTCTTCGGGGAGCTCGAACACCGGGGAGCTGTTTTTT. The chain combines TRBV25-1 with TRBJ2-2, with TRBD2 as a possible D gene (5 bases). This CDR3 has 18 residues. Per germline, CDR1 MGHDK and CDR2 SYGVNS. V lost 6 bases to trimming and J lost 0 bases, with 20 bases between them.